This T cell receptor (beta chain) came from a study of cytotoxic CD8 clonotypes in ibrutinib-treated CLL. Germline loops: CDR1 MGHRA, CDR2 YSYEKL. The CDR3 is made up of 15 amino acids. J gave up 7 bases and V 2 bases, and 10 bases lay outside the gene matches. Sequencing used immunoSEQ multiplex PCR; TCRdb keeps in-frame clones, though not all of them. The table has approximately 74,000 clones, around 81% seen once. Sequences were derived from PBMCs, sampled at disease progression, from a patient treated with ibrutinib. This TCR was sampled from a human donor with chronic lymphocytic leukemia. This chain connects TRBV4-1 to TRBJ2-7; TRBD2 matches at 8 bases. Here the CDR3 reads CASSQNRLASEEQYF. CDR3 coding DNA: TGCGCCAGCAGCCAAAATAGACTAGCGTCGGAAGAGCAGTACTTC.